Listed here is a single TCR beta chain. The sample belongs to a study of blood T cell repertoires in COVID-19. CDR1 and CDR2 from the germline V gene are MNHEY and SMNVEV (reference sequence). The CDR3 spans 13 residues. The V segment lost 6 bases and the J segment 8 bases; nucleotides outside the gene matches: 9. In the authors' methods: Reference gene primers were amplified, and this amplification served to estimate nucleated cell counts. The table came from immunoSEQ multiplex PCR; TCRdb's copy has only in-frame clones and leaves some out. V and J calls and clone size are as listed in that table; D and trimming were resolved from the DNA. The table has approximately 490,000 clones, around nine tenths seen once; the top ten hold under 9.5%.

The sequenced sample consisted of PBMCs or T cells enriched from blood (not recorded which). The chain has TRBV27 and TRBJ1-2; 7 positions agree with TRBD1. This TCR was recovered from a woman aged 55-69 years who had recovered from COVID-19. CDR3 loop: CASRSWTGKGYTF. CDR3 in DNA: TGTGCCAGCAGATCCTGGACAGGCAAAGGCTACACCTTC.